What follows are 25 T cell receptor beta chains derived from one specimen sequenced in a study of response to subunit inactivated influenza vaccine. MiXCR, run by TCRdb on the RT-PCR reads, gives a single entry per CDR3 protein. Of 700,000 to 800,000 distinct CDR3 sequences listed, under 20% were seen once; the top ten hold roughly 11%. The material was PBMCs from blood, obtained about 5 days after vaccination. These receptors were obtained from a man aged 50 to 60 who received an inactivated influenza vaccine.

This clonotype showed up many times. The rearrangement links TRBV20-1 to TRBJ2-2, with a tentative D call TRBD1 (5 bases). Germline values: CDR1 DFQATT, CDR2 SNEGSKA (reference sequence). V gave up 3 bases and J gave up 0 bases, with 8 bases separating them. The CDR3 has 14 residues. The CDR3 DNA reads TGCAGTGCTAGGGGGCTTTCGAACACCGGGGAGCTGTTTTTT. Amino acid sequence: CSARGLSNTGELFF.

At least ten counts were recorded for this clonotype. This chain uses TRBV12-3 or TRBV12-4 with TRBJ1-1; D is ambiguous. The CDR3 contains 15 residues. Trimming removed 7 bases at V and 1 base at J, with 16 bases between. CDR3 in amino acids: CASKLVRSWNTEAFF. The CDR3 DNA reads TGTGCCAGCAAGCTTGTGAGGTCGTGGAACACTGAAGCTTTCTTT.

The chain employs TRBV25-1 and TRBJ2-2, with a tentative D call TRBD2 (6 bases). CDR3 length equals 12 residues. V gave up 9 bases and J gave up 6 bases, with 11 bases separating them. CDR1 and CDR2 from the germline V gene are MGHDK and SYGVNS. CDR3 DNA sequence: TGTGCCAGTGGAGGGTGGGCCGGGGAGCTGTTTTTT. Its protein is CASGGWAGELFF. Using reference TRBV25-1 and TRBJ2-2 for the parts outside the CDR3, the full variable domain is EADIYQTPRYLVIGTGKKITLECSQTMGHDKMYWYQQDPGMELHLIHYSYGVNSTEKGDLSSESTVSRIRTEHFPLTLESARPSHTSQYLCASGGWAGELFFGEGSRLTVL.

The chain has TRBV6-2 or TRBV6-3 and TRBJ1-1, with 11 nucleotides matching TRBD1. Germline V gives CDR1 MNHEY, CDR2 SVGEGT. CDR3 length: 15 amino acids. Trimming cost V 6 bases and J 5 bases; bases outside gene matches: 8. In DNA form, the CDR3 reads TGTGCCAGCAGCCTTGGGACAGGGGGTACGACTGAAGCTTTCTTT. It specifies CASSLGTGGTTEAFF.

The chain uses TRBV15 and TRBJ2-2; D not certain. The CDR3 runs 16 residues. V dropped 0 bases and J dropped 3 bases, with 11 bases sitting between them. Germline V CDR1 and CDR2: LNHNV, YYDKDF (reference sequence). The CDR3 spells CATSRDSGLDTGELFF. The CDR3 coding sequence is TGTGCCACCAGCAGAGATTCCGGGTTAGACACCGGGGAGCTGTTTTTT.

This chain uses TRBV12-3 or TRBV12-4 with TRBJ2-3, with D possibly TRBD1 on 5 matching bases. V lost 9 bases to trimming and J lost 0 bases, with 16 bases between them. This CDR3 spans 15 amino acids. The CDR3 nucleotides are TGTGCCAGTACCCCCGTGGGGCCTAGCACAGATACGCAGTATTTT. It specifies CASTPVGPSTDTQYF.

The chain couples TRBV7-2 to TRBJ2-2; TRBD1 is a possible D gene (6 bases). Trimming removed 7 bases at V and 7 bases at J, with 16 bases between. This CDR3 region has 14 residues. Germline lookup yields CDR1 SGHTA and CDR2 FQGNSA. The CDR3 sequence: CASTPGVGSGELFF. The CDR3 nucleotides are TGTGCCAGCACCCCAGGGGTAGGGAGCGGGGAGCTGTTTTTT.

This clonotype has a single count. A much bigger clone sits one base away, suggesting this may be a read error. CDR3 loop: CSASKTWRQETQYF. Here the CDR3 DNA reads TGCAGTGCTAGCAAGACCTGGAGGCAAGAGACCCAGTACTTC. The chain couples TRBV20-1 to TRBJ2-5; weak D call: TRBD2 (5 bases). V was cut by 3 bases and J by 2 bases, with 13 bases left in between. The CDR3 covers 14 residues. Germline CDR1 is DFQATT and CDR2 is SNEGSKA (reference sequence).

A few counts support this clonotype. The chain employs TRBV30 and TRBJ1-6; D might be TRBD1 (5 bases). Trimming took off 0 bases at V and 0 bases at J, with 6 bases between the two ends. The germline CDR1 and CDR2 sequences are GTSNPN and SVGIG (reference sequence). CDR3 length equals 15 residues. The CDR3 sequence is CAWSVDSSYNSPLHF. The CDR3 DNA reads TGTGCCTGGAGTGTAGACAGCTCCTATAATTCACCCCTCCACTTT. Combining the CDR3 with reference TRBV30 and TRBJ1-6 gives the whole variable domain SQTIHQWPATLVQPVGSPLSLECTVEGTSNPNLYWYRQAAGRGLQLLFYSVGIGQISSEVPQNLSASRPQDRQFILSSKKLLLSDSGFYLCAWSVDSSYNSPLHFGNGTRLTVT.

This clonotype was recorded a few times. The chain has TRBV20-1 and TRBJ2-1; D might be TRBD2 (6 bases). Trimming took off 1 base at V and 7 bases at J, with 17 bases between the two ends. The germline gives CDR1 DFQATT, CDR2 SNEGSKA (reference sequence). This CDR3 has 15 residues. The CDR3 protein is CSARGLTGARNEQFF. Here the CDR3 DNA reads TGCAGTGCTAGAGGTCTAACGGGAGCTCGGAATGAGCAGTTCTTC.

The genes are TRBV11-2 and TRBJ2-1; TRBD2 agrees at 9 bases. The CDR3 has 17 amino acids. J gave up 5 bases and V 1 base, and 9 bases lay outside the gene matches. Germline values: CDR1 SGHAT, CDR2 FQNNGV. The CDR3 sequence is CASSLGESGRSHNEQFF. CDR3 sequence (DNA): TGTGCCAGCAGCTTAGGTGAAAGCGGGAGGTCACACAATGAGCAGTTCTTC.

This clonotype was counted a few times. CDR3 sequence (DNA): TGTGCCAGCAGCCGCCCGGGGGTTACCTACGAGCAGTACTTC. Translation: CASSRPGVTYEQYF. This chain joins TRBV3-1 and TRBJ2-7; possible D gene TRBD2, 6 bases. The CDR3 has 14 amino acids. Germline V gene data show CDR1 as LGHDT and CDR2 as YNNKEL (reference sequence). V shed 4 bases and J shed 2 bases, with 12 bases lying between them.

This clonotype has a handful of counts. The genes are TRBV20-1 and TRBJ2-7; perhaps TRBD1 as D (6 bases). Trimming took 6 bases from V and 5 from J, leaving 14 bases between them. The germline CDR1 and CDR2 sequences are DFQATT and SNEGSKA (reference sequence). The CDR3 spans 12 residues. CDR3 protein: CSATKTGDEQYF. CDR3 bases: TGCAGTGCAACGAAGACAGGCGACGAGCAGTACTTC.

The V call is TRBV11-2, the J call TRBJ2-5, with 9 positions matching TRBD1. This CDR3 is 19 amino acids long. Trimming cost V 0 bases and J 2 bases; bases outside gene matches: 13. Germline lookup yields CDR1 SGHAT and CDR2 FQNNGV. CDR3 in amino acids: CASSLEGYRDRVFQETQYF. Written as DNA, the CDR3 is TGTGCCAGCAGCTTAGAAGGGTACCGGGACAGGGTCTTTCAAGAGACCCAGTACTTC.

This clonotype was seen only a few times. This sequence joins TRBV5-1 and TRBJ2-7; D is perhaps TRBD2 (5 bases). The CDR3 consists of 15 residues. The ends were cut back, 0 bases at V and 5 bases at J, with 15 bases in the middle. The germline CDR1 and CDR2 sequences are SGHRS and YFSETQ. This CDR3 reads CASSLGGVPGNEQYF. Here the CDR3 DNA reads TGCGCCAGCAGCTTGGGTGGTGTTCCGGGGAACGAGCAGTACTTC.

The rearrangement joins TRBV20-1 to TRBJ2-2; 12 nucleotides line up with TRBD2. Per germline, CDR1 DFQATT and CDR2 SNEGSKA (reference sequence). The V segment lost 2 bases and the J segment 6 bases; nucleotides outside the gene matches: 4. The CDR3 runs 15 residues. This CDR3 reads CSARTTSGRPGELFF. CDR3 nucleotides: TGCAGTGCTAGAACGACTAGCGGGAGACCCGGGGAGCTGTTTTTT.

This clonotype was observed a few times. The chain has TRBV12-3 or TRBV12-4 and TRBJ2-1, with 10 bases that match TRBD2. The CDR3 spans 16 residues. The J segment lost 4 bases and the V segment lost 1 base, leaving 4 bases of the junction unmatched. CDR3 bases: TGTGCCAGCAGTTTAGGCGAGCGGGGGGGTTACAATGAGCAGTTCTTC. It specifies CASSLGERGGYNEQFF.

Note on this clonotype: A much bigger clone sits one base away, suggesting this may be a read error. This chain uses TRBV29-1 with TRBJ2-1; no reliable D call. The germline V gene encodes CDR1 SQVTM and CDR2 ANQGSEA. This CDR3 is 14 amino acids long. The CDR3 is CSVGAWTFYNDQFF. CDR3 in DNA: TGCAGCGTTGGTGCCTGGACCTTCTACAATGACCAGTTCTTC.

This clonotype was recorded at least ten times. The chain joins TRBV12-3 or TRBV12-4 to TRBJ1-1; D is uncertain. V dropped 4 bases and J dropped 5 bases, with 11 bases sitting between them. The CDR3 consists of 13 residues. The CDR3 protein is CASSWSRGTEAFF. DNA of the CDR3: TGTGCCAGCAGTTGGAGTCGAGGGACTGAAGCTTTCTTT.

Notes on this clonotype: This may stem from a read error, because a much larger clone lies one nucleotide away. J is TRBJ2-5 and V is TRBV12-3 or TRBV12-4; possibly TRBD2 for D (7 bases). This CDR3 comprises 12 residues. DNA of the CDR3: TGTGCCGTAAGGGGGGGGGCAGAGACCCACTACTTC. Encoded protein: CAVRGGAETHYF.

This clonotype was detected only a few times. The gene calls are TRBV4-3 and TRBJ2-7; D may be TRBD1 (5 bases). The CDR3 extends over 14 amino acids. Looked up from germline, CDR1 is LGHNA and CDR2 is YSLEER. Trimming pared 0 bases from V and 2 bases from J, leaving 8 bases between. The CDR3 coding sequence is TGCGCCAGCAGCCAAGATGTACAGGCCTACGAGCAGTACTTC. This translates into CASSQDVQAYEQYF.

In its sample, this clonotype was seen many times. This sequence joins TRBV10-2 and TRBJ1-6, with TRBD1 matching 10 bases. The V gene's germline CDR1 is WSHSY and CDR2 SAAADI. The ends lost 6 bases at V and 2 bases at J; junction bases unmatched: 7. There are 17 residues in the CDR3. CDR3 amino acids: CASRAGQGTPYNSPLHF. The CDR3 DNA sequence: TGCGCCAGCAGAGCGGGACAGGGGACTCCCTATAATTCACCCCTCCACTTT.

The chain uses TRBV5-1 and TRBJ2-3, with D possibly called TRBD1 or TRBD2 (6 bases each). CDR1 and CDR2 from the germline V gene are SGHRS and YFSETQ. CDR3 length: 15 residues. V was shortened by 4 bases and J by 0 bases, with 12 bases between the two germline ends. The CDR3 sequence: CASSADGGSTDTQYF. The CDR3 region has the DNA TGCGCCAGCAGCGCGGACGGGGGCAGCACAGATACGCAGTATTTT. Full variable domain (remainder filled in from reference TRBV5-1 and TRBJ2-3): KAGVTQTPRYLIKTRGQQVTLSCSPISGHRSVSWYQQTPGQGLQFLFEYFSETQRNKGNFPGRFSGRQFSNSRSEMNVSTLELGDSALYLCASSADGGSTDTQYFGPGTRLTVL.

This clonotype was seen a handful of times. The CDR3 sequence: CASSVGRANEQFF. For the CDR3, the DNA is TGTGCCAGCAGTGTCGGGAGGGCCAATGAGCAGTTCTTC. This chain links TRBV2 with TRBJ2-1; TRBD2 matches 8 bases. CDR1 is SNHLY, CDR2 FYNNEI, per germline. The J segment lost 6 bases and the V segment lost 4 bases, leaving 2 bases of the junction unmatched. The CDR3 spans 13 residues.

This clonotype was counted between two and nine times. The rearrangement uses TRBV10-3 and TRBJ1-1; the D is unclear. Germline CDR1 is ENHRY and CDR2 is SYGVKD. V lost 5 bases and J lost 1, with 8 bases in between. The length of the CDR3 is 13 residues. The CDR3 sequence: CAISTQSNTEAFF. The CDR3 coding sequence is TGTGCCATCAGTACCCAGTCGAACACTGAAGCTTTCTTT.